What follows are 17 T cell receptor beta chains derived from one specimen sequenced in a study of shared clonotypes between healthy human individuals. Clones were read by immunoSEQ multiplex PCR, and TCRdb kept only the in-frame ones, dropping some. The repertoire holds around 510,000 clones, roughly 95% seen once, with 0.055% to 0.075% in the top ten. Sequenced: naive CD4+ T cells sorted from blood. The sample's subset: CD45RA+ positively selected. The source is a woman under 40 in good health.

This rearrangement joins TRBV4-1 to TRBJ2-5, with D possibly matching TRBD2 (6 bases). CDR1 is MGHRA and CDR2 is YSYEKL in the germline V gene. V dropped 1 base and J dropped 4 bases, with 13 bases sitting between them. The CDR3 totals 15 residues. CDR3: CASSQGRKGLETQYF. The CDR3 nucleotides read TGCGCCAGCAGCCAAGGTCGTAAGGGACTAGAGACCCAGTACTTC.

V and J are TRBV30 and TRBJ2-3; TRBD2 aligns across 13 bases. This CDR3 has 17 residues. The V gene's germline CDR1 is GTSNPN and CDR2 SVGIG (reference sequence). Unmatched junction bases numbered 4, after V lost 0 bases and J lost 1 base. The CDR3 here is CAWSVGTSGIGTDTQYF. CDR3 nucleotides: TGTGCCTGGAGTGTGGGGACTAGCGGGATCGGCACAGATACGCAGTATTTT. Full variable domain (missing parts from reference TRBV30 and TRBJ2-3): SQTIHQWPATLVQPVGSPLSLECTVEGTSNPNLYWYRQAAGRGLQLLFYSVGIGQISSEVPQNLSASRPQDRQFILSSKKLLLSDSGFYLCAWSVGTSGIGTDTQYFGPGTRLTVL.

The chain couples TRBV5-1 to TRBJ1-1; no definite D call. Germline V gene sequence: CDR1 SGHRS, CDR2 YFSETQ. Trimming took off 4 bases at V and 1 base at J, with 8 bases between the two ends. This CDR3 region has 13 residues. The CDR3 bases are TGCGCCAGCAGCGTATACAAGAACACTGAAGCTTTCTTT. Residues: CASSVYKNTEAFF. Looking up the rest from reference TRBV5-1 and TRBJ1-1 gives the full variable domain: KAGVTQTPRYLIKTRGQQVTLSCSPISGHRSVSWYQQTPGQGLQFLFEYFSETQRNKGNFPGRFSGRQFSNSRSEMNVSTLELGDSALYLCASSVYKNTEAFFGQGTRLTVV.

This chain links TRBV2 with TRBJ1-4; 11 nucleotides align to TRBD1. The CDR3 consists of 16 residues. The germline V gene encodes CDR1 SNHLY and CDR2 FYNNEI. The J segment lost 8 bases and the V segment lost 3 bases, leaving 8 bases of the junction unmatched. The CDR3 DNA is TGTGCCAGCAGTGATGGACAGGGGGCTAAGGAGGAAAAACTGTTTTTT. Translating it yields CASSDGQGAKEEKLFF.

The chain uses TRBV10-2 and TRBJ2-5, with a possible D match to TRBD1 (5 bases). V was clipped by 9 bases and J by 4 bases, with 15 bases between them. The CDR3 is 13 amino acids. The germline V gene encodes CDR1 WSHSY and CDR2 SAAADI. CDR3 sequence reads: CASADTGGETQYF. CDR3 DNA sequence: TGCGCCAGTGCTGACACAGGTGGAGAGACCCAGTACTTC.

V gene TRBV2 combines with J gene TRBJ1-2; D is perhaps TRBD1 (6 bases). The CDR3 sequence is 12 residues long. The ends were cut back, 3 bases at V and 5 bases at J, with 7 bases in the middle. CDR1 and CDR2 (germline): SNHLY, FYNNEI. CDR3 sequence: CASSDRGYGYTF. CDR3 bases: TGTGCCAGCAGTGACAGGGGATATGGCTACACCTTC.

The chain employs TRBV18 and TRBJ1-4; 7 bases are shared with TRBD1. This CDR3 region has 15 residues. The V segment lost 3 bases and the J segment 4 bases; nucleotides outside the gene matches: 5. The germline V gene encodes CDR1 KGHSH and CDR2 LQKENI. The CDR3 region is CASSPPGQLNEKLFF. In DNA, the CDR3 is TGTGCCAGCTCACCTCCGGGACAGCTTAATGAAAAACTGTTTTTT. Full variable domain (outside the CDR3, taken from reference TRBV18 and TRBJ1-4): NAGVMQNPRHLVRRRGQEARLRCSPMKGHSHVYWYRQLPEEGLKFMVYLQKENIIDESGMPKERFSAEFPKEGPSILRIQQVVRGDSAAYFCASSPPGQLNEKLFFGSGTQLSVL.

The J gene is TRBJ1-5, the V gene TRBV5-1; D gene uncertain. Germline V CDR1 and CDR2: SGHRS, YFSETQ. V dropped 0 bases and J dropped 2 bases, with 12 bases sitting between them. The CDR3 has 16 residues. The CDR3 DNA reads as TGCGCCAGCAGCTTGGCTGGGAATGAGGGCAATCAGCCCCAGCATTTT. This gives the protein CASSLAGNEGNQPQHF.

V gene TRBV11-2 combines with J gene TRBJ2-1; D not certain. V was trimmed by 0 bases and J by 10 bases, leaving 16 bases between them. The CDR3 loop spans 15 amino acids. Germline CDR1 reads SGHAT; CDR2 reads FQNNGV. CDR3 in DNA: TGTGCCAGCAGCTTAGAGAGTTTACCGACTGGGGAGCAGTTCTTC. As protein: CASSLESLPTGEQFF.

Notes on this clone: Other DNA sequences within the sample encode an identical CDR3. This rearrangement joins TRBV30 to TRBJ1-2, with 7 bases fitting TRBD1. The CDR3 length is 13 residues. Unmatched junction bases numbered 6, after V lost 0 bases and J lost 8 bases. Germline CDR1 is GTSNPN and CDR2 is SVGIG (reference sequence). CDR3 residues: CAWSVLTGTGYTF. The CDR3 DNA reads as TGTGCCTGGAGTGTACTGACAGGGACAGGCTACACCTTC.

This chain joins TRBV28 and TRBJ2-7, with a possible D match to TRBD1 (5 bases). V was shortened by 5 bases and J by 0 bases, with 17 bases between the two germline ends. The germline CDR1 and CDR2 sequences are MDHEN and SYDVKM. This CDR3 region has 16 residues. CDR3 amino acids: CASSARWQGASYEQYF. The CDR3 DNA is TGTGCCAGCAGTGCCCGCTGGCAGGGCGCCTCCTACGAGCAGTACTTC.

This rearrangement joins TRBV28 to TRBJ2-1, with 11 positions matching TRBD2. V was pared by 5 bases and J by 8 bases, with 8 bases of the junction left unmatched. The CDR3 runs 15 residues. CDR1 and CDR2 from the germline V gene are MDHEN and SYDVKM. Here the CDR3 reads CASSVSGREFDEQFF. CDR3 nucleotides: TGTGCCAGCAGTGTTAGCGGGAGGGAATTTGATGAGCAGTTCTTC. The entire variable domain, with the rest obtained from reference TRBV28 and TRBJ2-1, is as follows: DVKVTQSSRYLVKRTGEKVFLECVQDMDHENMFWYRQDPGLGLRLIYFSYDVKMKEKGDIPEGYSVSREKKERFSLILESASTNQTSMYLCASSVSGREFDEQFFGPGTRLTVL.

The gene calls are TRBV5-5 and TRBJ2-2; 12 bases fit TRBD2. CDR1 and CDR2 (germline): SGHKS, YYEKEE (reference sequence). The ends lost 3 bases at V and 8 bases at J; junction bases unmatched: 8. This CDR3 is 16 amino acids long. The CDR3: CASSSRLAGVGGELFF. CDR3 sequence (DNA): TGTGCCAGCAGCTCAAGACTAGCGGGAGTGGGAGGGGAGCTGTTTTTT.

This clone was recorded once. V usage is TRBV28 and J usage is TRBJ1-5; 8 bases map to TRBD1. Germline-derived CDR1 and CDR2 are MDHEN and SYDVKM. The CDR3 consists of 16 residues. Trimming took 7 bases from V and 3 from J; bases not matched to a gene: 11. The CDR3 here is CASNLDRGRSNQPQHF. The CDR3 DNA reads as TGTGCCAGCAACTTAGACAGGGGTCGTTCCAATCAGCCCCAGCATTTT.

This chain joins TRBV5-1 and TRBJ1-3; D remains unclear. Trimming removed 4 bases at V and 0 bases at J, with 14 bases between. From germline, CDR1 is SGHRS and CDR2 YFSETQ. The CDR3 is 16 residues long. The CDR3 loop is CASSSTASSSGNTIYF. The CDR3 DNA sequence: TGCGCCAGCAGCAGTACAGCGTCTAGCTCTGGAAACACCATATATTTT. The variable domain in full, completed from reference TRBV5-1 and TRBJ1-3, reads KAGVTQTPRYLIKTRGQQVTLSCSPISGHRSVSWYQQTPGQGLQFLFEYFSETQRNKGNFPGRFSGRQFSNSRSEMNVSTLELGDSALYLCASSSTASSSGNTIYFGEGSWLTVV.

This clone was recorded once. The V and J genes are TRBV5-1 and TRBJ2-7; 8 bases map to TRBD2. V shed 4 bases, J shed 3 bases, and the junction held 6 bases outside the gene matches. CDR3 size: 14 residues. The germline V gene has CDR1 SGHRS and CDR2 YFSETQ. Here the CDR3 reads CASSNSGMGYEQYF. CDR3 DNA sequence: TGCGCCAGCAGCAATAGCGGGATGGGCTACGAGCAGTACTTC.

V and J are TRBV13 and TRBJ2-5, with 7 bases lining up with TRBD1. The J call is doubtful: the DNA matches TRBJ2-7 better. Germline-derived CDR1 and CDR2 are PRHDT and FYEKMQ (reference sequence). The CDR3 covers 13 residues. CDR3 coding DNA: TGTGCCAGCAGCAAAAACAGGGGATACGAGCAGTACTTC. It is translated as CASSKNRGYEQYF.